This T cell receptor (beta chain) was obtained from a study of T cell responses to AZD1222 COVID-19 vaccine. Using immunoSEQ multiplex PCR, the repertoire was profiled, and TCRdb retains in-frame clones only, with some absent. This sample has fewer than 130,000 clones, with about 81% found just once. Concerning this clone itself: The antigen is undetermined.

The study, taken as a whole, reports: Recipients of two AZD1222 doses showed rising Spike-specific TCR breadth and depth. Mostly white British, mostly female donors; authors suggested clonal diversity may be underestimated.

The V gene's germline CDR1 is SGHNT and CDR2 YENEEA. V lost 1 base and J lost 2, with 16 bases in between. There are 17 residues in the CDR3. The chain has TRBV11-3 and TRBJ2-3, with a tentative D call TRBD1 (6 bases). The sample consisted of peripheral blood, taken on day 0 of AZD1222 vaccination. This clonotype originated in an adult in good health. CDR3: CASSLGARGTDTDTQYF. The CDR3 DNA follows: TGTGCCAGCAGCTTAGGAGCCAGGGGCACAGACACAGATACGCAGTATTTT.